A selection of T cell receptor beta chains follows, all from one sample in a study of long-term antiretroviral therapy in people with HIV. TCRdb's copy holds only in-frame clones and misses some; the assay was immunoSEQ multiplex PCR. This table has 44,000 or so clones, roughly 96% appearing once. The sequencing used unsorted PBMCs, collected 3.7 years after starting antiretroviral therapy. These receptors all stem from a woman between 50 and 59 years old with HIV. Each CDR3 is given with its conserved first and last residue. D genes are given only for firm matches. Size tells how often a clone was seen (once, few, many) or the class of an expanded clone, and some rows leave it out.

j_call | v_call | d_call | clone_size | cdr3_aa | cdr3_nt
TRBJ1-5 | TRBV7-2 | - | - | CASSLGRAQPQHF | TGTGCCAGCAGCTTAGGGAGGGCTCAGCCCCAGCATTTT
TRBJ1-1 | TRBV11-1 | - | - | CASSSGHGSNTEAFF | TGTGCCAGCAGCTCGGGACACGGGTCGAACACTGAAGCTTTCTTT
TRBJ2-1 | TRBV5-1 | - | - | CASTTQSVLPYNEQFF | TGCGCCAGCACTACCCAGTCGGTTCTACCCTACAATGAGCAGTTCTTC
TRBJ1-1 | TRBV2 | TRBD1 | - | CASTLRQGMNTEAFF | TGTGCCAGCACCTTACGACAGGGGATGAACACTGAAGCTTTCTTT
TRBJ2-1 | TRBV7-6 | - | - | CASSGRDADEGGRDYNEQFF | TGTGCCAGCAGCGGCCGGGACGCCGACGAGGGGGGACGTGACTACAATGAGCAGTTCTTC
TRBJ1-2 | TRBV28 | TRBD1 | - | CASSSTGTGNYGYTF | TGTGCCAGCAGTTCCACCGGGACAGGGAACTATGGCTACACCTTC
TRBJ1-1 | TRBV20-1 | - | - | CSALLSGEAFF | TGCAGTGCTCTTCTTTCAGGTGAAGCTTTCTTT
TRBJ1-3 | TRBV5-6 | - | - | CASSLGGFSGNTIYF | TGTGCCAGCAGCTTGGGGGGATTCTCTGGAAACACCATATATTTT
TRBJ2-1 | TRBV6-6 | - | - | CASSRPYNEQFF | TGTGCCAGCAGTCGACCCTACAATGAGCAGTTCTTC
TRBJ2-7 | TRBV6-1 | - | - | CASRPDRDSHEQYF | TGTGCCAGCAGACCCGACAGGGACTCCCACGAGCAGTACTTC
TRBJ2-7 | TRBV7-9 | - | - | CASSLLRNEQYF | TGTGCCAGCAGCTTACTTAGAAACGAGCAGTACTTC
TRBJ1-1 | TRBV7-2 | - | - | CASSRGGTGEAFF | TGTGCCAGCAGCCGAGGGGGAACGGGTGAAGCTTTCTTT
TRBJ1-3 | TRBV11-2 | - | - | CASSLGIADTIYF | TGTGCCAGCAGCTTAGGTATAGCGGACACCATATATTTT
TRBJ1-1 | TRBV2 | - | few | CASSGQNEAFF | TGTGCCAGCAGTGGACAAAATGAAGCTTTCTTT
TRBJ1-1 | TRBV9 | - | - | CASSRNPHGGTEAFF | TGTGCCAGCAGCCGAAACCCACATGGAGGCACTGAAGCTTTCTTT
TRBJ2-2 | TRBV11-2 | - | once | CASSSIKFGELFF | TGTGCCAGCAGCTCAATTAAATTCGGGGAGCTGTTTTTT
TRBJ1-2 | TRBV6-4 | - | - | CASSHGYTF | TGTGCCAGCAGTCATGGCTACACCTTC
TRBJ2-3 | TRBV19 | - | - | CASSRADTQYF | TGTGCCAGTTCTAGGGCAGATACGCAGTATTTT
TRBJ1-1 | TRBV19 | - | - | CASSIEHENTEAFF | TGTGCCAGTAGTATAGAGCATGAGAACACTGAAGCTTTCTTT
TRBJ2-7 | TRBV6-6 | - | - | CASSYGQGNYEQYF | TGTGCCAGCAGTTACGGGCAGGGGAACTACGAGCAGTACTTC
TRBJ2-7 | TRBV30 | - | - | CAWKEYEQYF | TGTGCCTGGAAGGAATACGAGCAGTACTTC
TRBJ2-1 | TRBV19 | TRBD2 | - | CASSIGGGSYNEQFF | TGTGCCAGTAGTATAGGCGGGGGCTCCTACAATGAGCAGTTCTTC
TRBJ2-1 | TRBV13 | - | - | CASSPRPGEQFF | TGTGCCAGCAGTCCGAGACCCGGGGAGCAGTTCTTC
TRBJ2-5 | TRBV7-9 | TRBD2 | - | CASSSRGAPQETQYF | TGTGCCAGCAGCTCGCGGGGGGCACCCCAAGAGACCCAGTACTTC
TRBJ2-1 | TRBV5-1 | TRBD2 | - | CASSFTASGGSRGSYNEQFF | TGCGCCAGCAGCTTCACGGCTAGCGGGGGCTCTCGGGGCTCCTACAATGAGCAGTTCTTC
TRBJ2-1 | TRBV7-6 | TRBD1 | - | CASSLLGQGYNEQFF | TGTGCCAGCAGCTTACTTGGACAGGGCTACAATGAGCAGTTCTTC
TRBJ2-7 | TRBV5-5 | TRBD1 | - | CASRLGQGIVYEQYF | TGTGCCAGCAGGCTTGGACAGGGCATCGTTTACGAGCAGTACTTC
TRBJ2-7 | TRBV4-1 | TRBD2 | - | CASSLTSGGSYEQYF | TGCGCCAGCAGCTTGACTAGCGGGGGGTCCTACGAGCAGTACTTC
TRBJ2-7 | TRBV6-6 | TRBD2 | once | CASAKGGGGVSYEQYF | TGTGCCAGCGCAAAGGGCGGCGGGGGGGTCTCCTACGAGCAGTACTTC
TRBJ2-1 | TRBV7-2 | - | - | CASSFSTGNEQFF | TGTGCCAGCAGCTTCTCGACGGGCAATGAGCAGTTCTTC
TRBJ2-2 | TRBV7-9 | - | - | CASSPLRSNTGELFF | TGTGCCAGCAGCCCCCTCCGCTCGAACACCGGGGAGCTGTTTTTT
TRBJ1-4 | TRBV2 | - | - | CASSPEATNEKLFF | TGTGCCAGCAGTCCGGAAGCAACTAATGAAAAACTGTTTTTT
TRBJ1-5 | TRBV30 | - | once | CAWSQGGGNQPQHF | TGTGCCTGGTCTCAAGGCGGAGGCAATCAGCCCCAGCATTTT
TRBJ1-6 | TRBV13 | - | - | CASSTRSYNSPLHF | TGTGCCAGCAGTACGAGGTCCTATAATTCACCCCTCCACTTT
TRBJ2-7 | TRBV7-8 | - | - | CASSLAAKIGSGRSYEQYF | TGTGCCAGCAGCTTAGCAGCTAAAATCGGGTCAGGGCGCTCCTACGAGCAGTACTTC
TRBJ2-3 | TRBV7-2 | TRBD2 | - | CASSPGTSGADTQYF | TGTGCCAGCAGCCCCGGGACTAGCGGTGCAGATACGCAGTATTTT
TRBJ2-5 | TRBV5-6 | - | once | CASRPNGFQETQYF | TGTGCCAGCAGACCTAACGGGTTCCAAGAGACCCAGTACTTC
TRBJ1-1 | TRBV7-3 | TRBD1 | - | CASSLQGLADTEAFF | TGTGCCAGCAGCCTACAGGGGTTGGCTGACACTGAAGCTTTCTTT
TRBJ2-2 | TRBV7-3 | - | - | CASSFTTGELFF | TGTGCCAGCAGCTTCACCACCGGGGAGCTGTTTTTT
TRBJ2-7 | TRBV2 | - | - | CASTPGRAKYEQYF | TGTGCCAGTACACCGGGCAGGGCAAAATACGAGCAGTACTTC
TRBJ1-2 | TRBV4-2 | TRBD1 | - | CASSQGGTGLFSGYTF | TGTGCCAGCAGCCAAGGCGGGACAGGGCTATTCTCTGGCTACACCTTC